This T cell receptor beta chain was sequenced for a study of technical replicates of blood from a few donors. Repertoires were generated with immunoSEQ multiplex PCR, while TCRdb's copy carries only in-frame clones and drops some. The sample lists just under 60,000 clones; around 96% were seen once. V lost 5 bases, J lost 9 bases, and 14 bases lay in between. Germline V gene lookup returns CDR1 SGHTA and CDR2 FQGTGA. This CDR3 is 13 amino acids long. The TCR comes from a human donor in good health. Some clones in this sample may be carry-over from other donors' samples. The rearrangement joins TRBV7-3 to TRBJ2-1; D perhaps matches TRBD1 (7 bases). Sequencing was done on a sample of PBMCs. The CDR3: CASSPQGGSEQFF. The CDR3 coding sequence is TGTGCCAGCAGCCCCCAGGGGGGCAGTGAGCAGTTCTTC.